What follows is one T cell receptor (beta chain) and its context. The antigen is not known. PCR was performed using 60 Vbeta and 13 Jbeta primers. Libraries were prepared by immunoSEQ multiplex PCR; TCRdb keeps only in-frame clonotypes and omits some of them. The sample has 150,000 to 200,000 clones, about an eighth seen once. The sample belongs to a study of cytomegalovirus exposure and HLA in healthy donors. Study-wide results and caveats: A later analysis showed HLA-associated TCR beta chains outstripping equally common others in clonal expansion. A highly shared variant cluster was judged a likely technical artifact. What a later analysis showed was that several of the most significant clusters appeared linked to common viral pathogens.

The sequence derives from a man aged 50 to 59 in good health and CMV-seropositive. Sequencing was carried out using PBMCs.

The CDR3 spells CASSKAAGVEGEQFF. The CDR3 coding sequence is TGTGCCAGCAGCAAAGCAGCGGGGGTGGAGGGTGAGCAGTTCTTC. The J gene is TRBJ2-1, the V gene TRBV21-1; the DNA was not used to check the table's D call, TRBD2. TRBV21-1 is designated a pseudogene. This CDR3 has 15 amino acids.